Sequencing of this T cell receptor (beta chain) was carried out in a study of response to subunit inactivated influenza vaccine. V was clipped by 5 bases and J by 2 bases, with 6 bases between them. Germline CDR1 is LGHNT and CDR2 is FRNRAP. CDR3 length: 13 residues. TCRdb ran MiXCR on the RT-PCR reads and lists one entry per CDR3 protein. The repertoire includes 600,000 to 700,000 distinct CDR3 sequences, approximately 14% of them detected once, and approximately 7.6% sits in the top ten. Remarks on this clonotype: Its specificity is unknown.

Study-wide findings and caveats: The authors suggested that every seasonal influenza vaccination recruits few new T cells.

The sequence derives from a man aged 50-59 years who received an inactivated influenza vaccine. The material was PBMCs from blood, obtained around 14 days before vaccination. The chain employs TRBV12-5 and TRBJ2-2; D unclear. CDR3 protein: CASGHLNTGELFF. For the CDR3, the DNA is TGTGCTAGTGGTCATCTTAACACCGGGGAGCTGTTTTTT.